The next 3 T cell receptor beta chains were all read from a single sample in a study of a mutant IDH1 vaccine in newly diagnosed glioma. This sample's time point: baseline, week 1 (first vaccination visit). As to treatment: pre-vaccination baseline after standard-of-care therapy. This table comes from immunoSEQ multiplex PCR, and its TCRdb copy is limited to in-frame clones, with some not included. The table includes 30,000 to 35,000 clones, approximately 86% detected once. The source material was PBMCs, sampled from a glioma patient treated with radiotherapy, temozolomide or both. The receptors come from a woman in her thirties or forties with glioma.

V and J are TRBV4-3 and TRBJ2-7; D perhaps matches TRBD2 (6 bases). This CDR3 contains 15 residues. V gave up 1 base and J gave up 2 bases, with 12 bases separating them. CDR1 and CDR2 (germline): LGHNA, YSLEER. The CDR3 is CASSQVHGGAYEQYF. The DNA of the CDR3 is TGCGCCAGCAGCCAAGTCCACGGGGGAGCCTACGAGCAGTACTTC.

This clone was recorded only once. The V call is TRBV5-4, the J call TRBJ2-7; 8 nucleotides align to TRBD2. V trimming: 4 bases; J trimming: 7 bases; junction bases outside the gene matches: 7. The CDR3 has 13 amino acids. Germline CDR1 reads SGHNT; CDR2 reads YYREEE (reference sequence). This chain's CDR3 is CASSRPRGGEQYF. CDR3 coding DNA: TGTGCCAGCAGCCGACCTCGCGGGGGGGAGCAGTACTTC.

The chain employs TRBV5-4 and TRBJ2-7, with TRBD2 identical over 7 bases. Looked up from germline, CDR1 is SGHNT and CDR2 is YYREEE (reference sequence). The length of the CDR3 is 14 residues. J gave up 7 bases and V 0 bases, and 7 bases lay outside the gene matches. CDR3 DNA sequence: TGTGCCAGCAGCTTGGTGGGGCGGGAGTGGGAGCAGTACTTC. This gives the protein CASSLVGREWEQYF. Full variable domain (outside the CDR3, taken from reference TRBV5-4 and TRBJ2-7): ETGVTQSPTHLIKTRGQQVTLRCSSQSGHNTVSWYQQALGQGPQFIFQYYREEENGRGNFPPRFSGLQFPNYSSELNVNALELDDSALYLCASSLVGREWEQYFGPGTRLTVT.